Listed below are T cell receptor beta chains from one sample, sequenced in a study of T-cell memory formation after mild COVID-19. TCRdb analysed the 5' RACE reads with MiXCR anew, one entry per CDR3 protein. There are 550,000 to 650,000 distinct CDR3 sequences in the sample; roughly 17% occur only once, and roughly 8% lies in the top ten. The material sequenced was PBMCs or a T cell subset sorted from them (not recorded which). Receptors were obtained from an adult woman who had mild COVID-19 (a few samples of this study predate the infection). Cell type and time point are not known. Each CDR3 is given with its conserved first and last residue. Fields, in order: clone size, D gene, J gene, V gene, CDR3 protein, CDR3 DNA. The D gene is left open where the match is weak. Clone size is not always given. Where it is, it says once, few, many or a class for expanded clones.

clone_size: few
d_call: -
j_call: TRBJ1-3
v_call: TRBV7-2
cdr3_aa: CASSQGGSSGNTIYF
cdr3_nt: TGTGCCAGCAGCCAAGGCGGATCCTCTGGAAACACCATATATTTT

clone_size: many
d_call: TRBD2
j_call: TRBJ2-1
v_call: TRBV7-9
cdr3_aa: CASSPHAGTSGSPTYNEQFF
cdr3_nt: TGTGCCAGCAGCCCCCATGCCGGGACTAGCGGGAGTCCCACCTACAATGAGCAGTTCTTC

clone_size: few
d_call: -
j_call: TRBJ2-7
v_call: TRBV9
cdr3_aa: CASSVRGESTYEQYF
cdr3_nt: TGTGCCAGCAGCGTCCGCGGGGAAAGTACCTACGAGCAGTACTTC

clone_size: -
d_call: TRBD2
j_call: TRBJ2-1
v_call: TRBV6-6
cdr3_aa: CASGQTSGTHEQFF
cdr3_nt: TGTGCCAGCGGACAGACTAGCGGGACTCATGAGCAGTTCTTC

clone_size: -
d_call: -
j_call: TRBJ1-6
v_call: TRBV30
cdr3_aa: CAWSSEVNSSPLHF
cdr3_nt: TGTGCCTGGAGTTCGGAGGTTAACAGTTCACCCCTCCACTTT

clone_size: few
d_call: TRBD2
j_call: TRBJ2-1
v_call: TRBV6-5
cdr3_aa: CASSYGTSGMQFF
cdr3_nt: TGTGCCAGCAGTTATGGGACTAGCGGGATGCAGTTCTTC

clone_size: many
d_call: TRBD2
j_call: TRBJ2-7
v_call: TRBV20-1
cdr3_aa: CSAYRGGYSYEQYF
cdr3_nt: TGCAGTGCTTATCGGGGGGGGTACTCCTACGAGCAGTACTTC

clone_size: -
d_call: -
j_call: TRBJ2-7
v_call: TRBV6-5
cdr3_aa: CASSYQQGYEQYF
cdr3_nt: TGTGCCAGCAGTTACCAACAGGGCTACGAGCAGTACTTC

clone_size: few
d_call: -
j_call: TRBJ2-1
v_call: TRBV27
cdr3_aa: CASRPTAVEGYNEQFF
cdr3_nt: TGTGCCAGCAGACCCACTGCCGTCGAAGGTTACAATGAGCAGTTCTTC

clone_size: few
d_call: TRBD1
j_call: TRBJ1-3
v_call: TRBV7-6
cdr3_aa: CASSATGGPGNTIYF
cdr3_nt: TGTGCCAGCAGCGCAACAGGGGGCCCTGGAAACACCATATATTTT

clone_size: few
d_call: TRBD2
j_call: TRBJ2-5
v_call: TRBV12-3/TRBV12-4
cdr3_aa: CASSRPVLAGGRGETQYF
cdr3_nt: TGTGCCAGCAGCCGGCCCGTTCTAGCGGGAGGGCGGGGAGAGACCCAGTACTTC

clone_size: -
d_call: TRBD2
j_call: TRBJ2-7
v_call: TRBV11-2
cdr3_aa: CASSRLAGVAGYEQYF
cdr3_nt: TGTGCCAGCAGCCGACTAGCGGGAGTGGCGGGCTACGAGCAGTACTTC

clone_size: -
d_call: TRBD2
j_call: TRBJ2-1
v_call: TRBV6-2/TRBV6-3
cdr3_aa: CASSSDSGRGYNEQFF
cdr3_nt: TGTGCCAGCAGTTCCGATAGCGGGAGGGGATACAATGAGCAGTTCTTC

clone_size: few
d_call: -
j_call: TRBJ1-6
v_call: TRBV27
cdr3_aa: CASSLSISRLYNSPLHF
cdr3_nt: TGTGCCAGCAGTTTATCGATCAGCCGCCTATATAATTCACCCCTCCACTTT

clone_size: -
d_call: -
j_call: TRBJ1-2
v_call: TRBV12-3/TRBV12-4
cdr3_aa: CASSLGEGIAGYTF
cdr3_nt: TGTGCCAGCAGTTTAGGGGAGGGAATCGCTGGCTACACCTTC

clone_size: -
d_call: -
j_call: TRBJ1-6
v_call: TRBV6-1
cdr3_aa: CASSEVGGGNSPLHF
cdr3_nt: TGTGCCAGCAGTGAAGTGGGGGGGGGGAATTCACCCCTCCACTTT

clone_size: few
d_call: -
j_call: TRBJ2-7
v_call: TRBV20-1
cdr3_aa: CSARRRVSYEQYF
cdr3_nt: TGCAGTGCTAGGCGCAGGGTCTCCTACGAGCAGTACTTC

clone_size: -
d_call: -
j_call: TRBJ1-2
v_call: TRBV24-1
cdr3_aa: CATSDSVPGEYYGYTF
cdr3_nt: TGTGCCACCAGTGATTCCGTCCCGGGGGAGTACTATGGCTACACCTTC

clone_size: -
d_call: -
j_call: TRBJ2-7
v_call: TRBV5-5
cdr3_aa: CASSLARQTYEQYF
cdr3_nt: TGTGCCAGCAGCTTGGCCCGTCAGACCTACGAGCAGTACTTC

clone_size: -
d_call: -
j_call: TRBJ1-1
v_call: TRBV6-5
cdr3_aa: CSSAGGLNTEAFF
cdr3_nt: TGTTCCAGCGCGGGGGGATTGAACACTGAAGCTTTCTTT

clone_size: -
d_call: TRBD2
j_call: TRBJ2-1
v_call: TRBV6-1
cdr3_aa: CASSEAHETVAGISLF
cdr3_nt: TGTGCCAGCAGTGAAGCGCACGAGACAGTAGCGGGCATCTCACTCTTC

clone_size: few
d_call: -
j_call: TRBJ2-2
v_call: TRBV7-8
cdr3_aa: CASSLTFNTGELFF
cdr3_nt: TGTGCCAGCAGCTTAACCTTTAACACCGGGGAGCTGTTTTTT

clone_size: -
d_call: TRBD1
j_call: TRBJ2-7
v_call: TRBV7-9
cdr3_aa: CASSLVWDRYSSAYEQYF
cdr3_nt: TGTGCCAGCAGCTTAGTATGGGACAGGTACTCATCTGCCTACGAGCAGTACTTC

clone_size: many
d_call: -
j_call: TRBJ1-4
v_call: TRBV11-2
cdr3_aa: CASSTGRGGEKLFF
cdr3_nt: TGTGCCAGCAGCACAGGGCGGGGAGGTGAAAAACTGTTTTTT

clone_size: few
d_call: -
j_call: TRBJ1-1
v_call: TRBV6-6
cdr3_aa: CASSASSGRTEAFF
cdr3_nt: TGTGCCAGCAGTGCTTCGAGTGGGCGCACTGAAGCTTTCTTT

clone_size: few
d_call: -
j_call: TRBJ2-1
v_call: TRBV3-1
cdr3_aa: CASSHYGTPGSEQFF
cdr3_nt: TGTGCCAGCAGCCACTACGGGACCCCAGGTAGTGAGCAGTTCTTC

clone_size: -
d_call: -
j_call: TRBJ2-1
v_call: TRBV2
cdr3_aa: CATLGGPADNEQFF
cdr3_nt: TGTGCCACCTTGGGTGGCCCCGCCGACAATGAGCAGTTCTTC

clone_size: many
d_call: TRBD1
j_call: TRBJ1-2
v_call: TRBV2
cdr3_aa: CASGGDSLLLNYGYTF
cdr3_nt: TGTGCCAGCGGGGGGGACAGCCTCCTTCTCAACTATGGCTACACCTTC

clone_size: few
d_call: -
j_call: TRBJ2-5
v_call: TRBV5-5
cdr3_aa: CASSLEAGRGVYIRGQETQYF
cdr3_nt: TGTGCCAGCAGCTTGGAAGCAGGGAGAGGGGTCTACATCAGGGGCCAAGAGACCCAGTACTTC

clone_size: few
d_call: -
j_call: TRBJ2-1
v_call: TRBV5-6
cdr3_aa: CASSPGTPLWDEQFF
cdr3_nt: TGTGCCAGCAGCCCAGGGACCCCCCTGTGGGATGAGCAGTTCTTC

clone_size: -
d_call: -
j_call: TRBJ1-1
v_call: TRBV11-2
cdr3_aa: CASSGGDIRFYTEAFF
cdr3_nt: TGTGCCAGCAGCGGGGGGGACATTCGGTTTTACACTGAAGCTTTCTTT

clone_size: few
d_call: TRBD2
j_call: TRBJ2-1
v_call: TRBV4-2
cdr3_aa: CASSPSSGGSYNEQFF
cdr3_nt: TGTGCCAGCAGCCCATCTAGCGGGGGTTCCTACAATGAGCAGTTCTTC

clone_size: -
d_call: TRBD2
j_call: TRBJ2-5
v_call: TRBV4-1
cdr3_aa: CASSQDPGLVQETQYF
cdr3_nt: TGCGCCAGCAGCCAAGATCCGGGACTAGTACAAGAGACCCAGTACTTC

clone_size: few
d_call: TRBD2
j_call: TRBJ2-1
v_call: TRBV4-1
cdr3_aa: CASSQDSTSGGSYNEQFF
cdr3_nt: TGCGCCAGCAGCCAAGATTCGACTAGCGGGGGTTCCTACAATGAGCAGTTCTTC

clone_size: once
d_call: -
j_call: TRBJ1-2
v_call: TRBV16
cdr3_aa: CASSQEYTAYGYTF
cdr3_nt: TGTGCCAGCAGCCAAGAGTACACAGCGTATGGCTACACCTTC

clone_size: few
d_call: TRBD1
j_call: TRBJ2-5
v_call: TRBV7-8
cdr3_aa: CASSLGDRVQVTQYF
cdr3_nt: TGTGCCAGCAGCTTAGGAGACAGGGTCCAGGTGACCCAGTACTTC

clone_size: -
d_call: TRBD2
j_call: TRBJ2-7
v_call: TRBV3-1
cdr3_aa: CASTLASGNSEQYF
cdr3_nt: TGTGCCAGCACTTTGGCTAGCGGGAATAGCGAGCAGTACTTC

clone_size: few
d_call: -
j_call: TRBJ1-1
v_call: TRBV2
cdr3_aa: CASSAMAANTEAFF
cdr3_nt: TGTGCCAGCAGTGCGATGGCAGCCAACACTGAAGCTTTCTTT

clone_size: -
d_call: TRBD2
j_call: TRBJ2-1
v_call: TRBV5-6
cdr3_aa: CASSSGSSGNEQFF
cdr3_nt: TGTGCCAGCAGCTCGGGGTCTAGCGGCAATGAGCAGTTCTTC

clone_size: -
d_call: TRBD1
j_call: TRBJ2-5
v_call: TRBV30
cdr3_aa: CAWSGTGGGETQYF
cdr3_nt: TGTGCCTGGAGTGGAACAGGGGGCGGGGAGACCCAGTACTTC

clone_size: few
d_call: -
j_call: TRBJ1-1
v_call: TRBV24-1
cdr3_aa: CATSDFSNYGDMNTEAFF
cdr3_nt: TGTGCCACCAGTGATTTCTCCAATTACGGGGACATGAACACTGAAGCTTTCTTT

clone_size: few
d_call: -
j_call: TRBJ2-5
v_call: TRBV5-5
cdr3_aa: CASSPEPSGETQYF
cdr3_nt: TGTGCCAGCAGCCCTGAACCAAGTGGGGAGACCCAGTACTTC

clone_size: -
d_call: TRBD1
j_call: TRBJ2-7
v_call: TRBV7-6
cdr3_aa: CASSSYRPITGTGFYEQYF
cdr3_nt: TGTGCCAGCAGCTCGTACCGACCAATAACCGGGACAGGGTTCTACGAGCAGTACTTC

clone_size: -
d_call: -
j_call: TRBJ1-5
v_call: TRBV23-1
cdr3_aa: CASSHRRSSNQPQHF
cdr3_nt: TGCGCCAGCAGTCACCGCCGGAGTAGCAATCAGCCCCAGCATTTT

clone_size: few
d_call: -
j_call: TRBJ1-2
v_call: TRBV3-1
cdr3_aa: CASSSLNRVYGYTF
cdr3_nt: TGTGCCAGCAGCTCCCTTAACAGGGTCTATGGCTACACCTTC

clone_size: -
d_call: -
j_call: TRBJ2-3
v_call: TRBV6-1
cdr3_aa: CASSEFWAVGDTQYF
cdr3_nt: TGTGCCAGCAGTGAATTTTGGGCAGTTGGAGATACGCAGTATTTT

clone_size: -
d_call: -
j_call: TRBJ2-5
v_call: TRBV10-3
cdr3_aa: CAIRGDRRETQYF
cdr3_nt: TGTGCCATCAGGGGAGACAGGCGCGAGACCCAGTACTTC

clone_size: few
d_call: -
j_call: TRBJ1-6
v_call: TRBV7-6
cdr3_aa: CASSPQVAGLDSPLHF
cdr3_nt: TGTGCCAGCAGCCCCCAAGTGGCAGGGCTGGACTCACCCCTCCACTTT

clone_size: -
d_call: TRBD1
j_call: TRBJ2-4
v_call: TRBV6-5
cdr3_aa: CASSLSVTGDHLAKNIQYF
cdr3_nt: TGTGCCAGCAGCTTATCTGTGACAGGGGACCACCTAGCCAAAAACATTCAGTACTTC

clone_size: few
d_call: -
j_call: TRBJ1-2
v_call: TRBV2
cdr3_aa: CASGRPNYGYTF
cdr3_nt: TGTGCCAGCGGACGGCCGAACTATGGCTACACCTTC

clone_size: -
d_call: -
j_call: TRBJ2-2
v_call: TRBV4-3
cdr3_aa: CASSQDKYLGELFF
cdr3_nt: TGCGCCAGCAGCCAAGATAAGTACCTCGGGGAGCTGTTTTTT

clone_size: -
d_call: -
j_call: TRBJ1-2
v_call: TRBV5-1
cdr3_aa: CASSGDLRGYGYTF
cdr3_nt: TGCGCCAGCAGCGGGGACCTGAGGGGCTATGGCTACACCTTC

clone_size: -
d_call: TRBD1
j_call: TRBJ1-1
v_call: TRBV5-1
cdr3_aa: CASSPGTGPVNTEAFF
cdr3_nt: TGCGCCAGCAGCCCCGGGACAGGGCCAGTGAACACTGAAGCTTTCTTT

clone_size: -
d_call: -
j_call: TRBJ2-3
v_call: TRBV5-1
cdr3_aa: CASSSSTGTDTQYF
cdr3_nt: TGCGCCAGCAGCTCCTCGACAGGAACAGATACGCAGTATTTT

clone_size: -
d_call: -
j_call: TRBJ2-7
v_call: TRBV18
cdr3_aa: CASSPPDSYEQYF
cdr3_nt: TGTGCCAGCTCACCACCAGACTCCTACGAGCAGTACTTC

clone_size: many
d_call: TRBD1
j_call: TRBJ1-5
v_call: TRBV27
cdr3_aa: CASSPRTGGQPQHF
cdr3_nt: TGTGCCAGCAGTCCGCGGACAGGGGGTCAGCCCCAGCATTTT

clone_size: -
d_call: -
j_call: TRBJ1-4
v_call: TRBV20-1
cdr3_aa: CSARDPEKLFF
cdr3_nt: TGCAGTGCTAGAGATCCTGAAAAACTGTTTTTT

clone_size: few
d_call: TRBD2
j_call: TRBJ2-1
v_call: TRBV7-9
cdr3_aa: CASSWGGSSSYNEQFF
cdr3_nt: TGTGCCAGCAGTTGGGGGGGGTCGAGCTCCTACAATGAGCAGTTCTTC

clone_size: -
d_call: -
j_call: TRBJ2-7
v_call: TRBV3-1
cdr3_aa: CASSQDIHEQYF
cdr3_nt: TGTGCCAGCAGCCAAGATATCCACGAGCAGTACTTC